This T cell receptor (beta chain) is drawn from a study of T cell responses to AZD1222 COVID-19 vaccine. Assay used: immunoSEQ multiplex PCR; TCRdb lists only in-frame clones, some missing. This sample has about 140,000 clones, with approximately 90% found just once. Comment on this clone: Its antigen is as yet unknown.

Germline V gene sequence: CDR1 SGHVS, CDR2 FQNEAQ. There are 15 residues in the CDR3. The V and J ends lost 1 base and 6 bases respectively, with 13 bases between them. Study-wide points: Vaccination with two AZD1222 doses was followed by a rise in Spike-specific TCR breadth and depth. Nearly half of spike-specific TCRs reportedly go after variant regions that carry no mutations. The donor group comprised mostly white British people and more females; the analysis possibly underestimated clonal diversity.

The sequenced sample was peripheral blood, obtained on day 0 of AZD1222 vaccination. V usage is TRBV7-8 and J usage is TRBJ1-5; D unclear. This clonotype was obtained from an adult in good health. The CDR3 DNA is TGTGCCAGCAGCTTAGGTAGGGTGTTGGGTCAGCCCCAGCATTTT. Its protein product is CASSLGRVLGQPQHF.